This T cell receptor beta chain is drawn from a study of T-cell reconstitution after alpha-beta-depleted transplantation in children. Findings and limits, study-wide: Alpha-beta T cells about two months after transplant reportedly derived from several hundred expanded graft clones.

Germline CDR1 SGHDN, CDR2 FVKESK. Trimming took 1 base from V and 0 from J; bases not matched to a gene: 4. CDR3 length equals 17 residues. Preparation of the TCRbeta library used unique molecular identifiers. TCRdb called the PCR reads again in MiXCR, with one record for every CDR3 protein. This table has about 180,000 distinct CDR3 sequences, 11% appearing once. At least ten counts were recorded for this clonotype. Its antigen is not known. The V and J genes are TRBV14 and TRBJ2-2; 8 positions agree with TRBD2. This TCR was recovered from a boy aged 2 to 9 with acute myeloid leukemia, due to receive a stem cell transplant. Sample: PBMCs, taken before TCRalphabeta/CD19-depleted stem cell transplant. CDR3 protein: CASSQGAGGPNTGELFF. CDR3 in DNA: TGTGCCAGCAGCCAAGGGGCGGGGGGCCCGAACACCGGGGAGCTGTTTTTT.